A selection of T cell receptor beta chains follows, all from one sample in a study of blood T cell repertoires in COVID-19. Data came from immunoSEQ multiplex PCR; TCRdb stores just in-frame clones and leaves some out. The table has about 180,000 clones, more than 75% seen once. The sample was peripheral blood. The receptors come from a man in his sixties with COVID-19, enrolled during active disease. CDR3s include the opening cysteine and the closing phenylalanine or tryptophan. The D gene is left open where the match is weak. Clone size is not always given. Where it is, it says once, few, many or a class for expanded clones.

V gene	D gene	J gene	clone size	CDR3 protein	CDR3 DNA
TRBV15	NA	TRBJ2-1	NA	CATSRGGVDKEQFF	TGTGCCACCAGCAGAGGGGGGGTTGACAAAGAGCAGTTCTTC
TRBV7-8	NA	TRBJ1-6	NA	CASSLEAIAYNSPLHF	TGTGCCAGCAGCTTAGAAGCAATCGCCTATAATTCACCCCTCCACTTT
TRBV7-3	TRBD1	TRBJ2-5	NA	CASSLLGQIQETQYF	TGTGCCAGCAGCTTACTGGGACAGATACAAGAGACCCAGTACTTC
TRBV6-5	TRBD1	TRBJ2-1	NA	CASSYPGTGGTNEQFF	TGTGCCAGCAGTTACCCCGGGACAGGGGGTACCAATGAGCAGTTCTTC
TRBV24-1	NA	TRBJ2-7	NA	CATSDAGQIYEQYF	TGTGCCACCAGTGACGCTGGACAGATCTACGAGCAGTACTTC
TRBV4-2	TRBD2	TRBJ2-1	NA	CASSQDPAGAFYNNEQFF	TGTGCCAGCAGCCAAGATCCAGCGGGAGCCTTTTATAACAATGAGCAGTTCTTC
TRBV28	NA	TRBJ2-6	NA	CASSVSSGANVLTF	TGTGCCAGCAGTGTCAGCTCTGGGGCCAACGTCCTGACTTTC
TRBV7-9	TRBD1	TRBJ1-5	NA	CASSAGTANNQPQHF	TGTGCCAGCAGCGCCGGGACAGCAAACAATCAGCCCCAGCATTTT
TRBV7-9	TRBD1	TRBJ1-1	NA	CASSWAGQDNAFF	TGTGCCAGCAGCTGGGCGGGACAGGATAATGCTTTCTTT
TRBV9	NA	TRBJ1-2	NA	CASSSPTSYGYTF	TGTGCCAGCAGCTCTCCGACATCCTATGGCTACACCTTC
TRBV6-1	NA	TRBJ1-2	NA	CASSEAGGGEGYSYTF	TGTGCCAGCAGTGAAGCGGGAGGGGGTGAGGGATATAGTTACACCTTC
TRBV4-1	NA	TRBJ1-1	NA	CASRLGAEAFF	TGCGCCAGCCGGTTGGGAGCCGAAGCTTTCTTT
TRBV2	NA	TRBJ2-2	NA	CASSEGRAAGELFF	TGTGCCAGCAGTGAGGGCAGGGCCGCCGGGGAGCTGTTTTTT
TRBV18	NA	TRBJ2-1	NA	CASSNRRQVLEFF	TGTGCCAGCTCCAACCGCCGACAGGTCTTAGAGTTCTTC
TRBV6-4	NA	TRBJ1-6	few	CASKAGPNSPLHF	TGTGCCAGCAAGGCAGGGCCAAATTCACCCCTCCACTTT
TRBV29-1	NA	TRBJ1-1	NA	CSVTPGSLYGEAFF	TGCAGCGTGACCCCAGGGTCCCTATACGGTGAAGCTTTCTTT
TRBV6-5	NA	TRBJ1-6	NA	CASSYSQVYNSPLHF	TGTGCCAGCAGTTACTCGCAGGTCTATAATTCACCCCTCCACTTT
TRBV7-9	NA	TRBJ1-3	NA	CASSLPGFQPQGSGNTIYF	TGTGCCAGCAGCCTTCCGGGCTTTCAGCCCCAGGGTTCGGGAAACACCATATATTTT
TRBV27	NA	TRBJ1-1	NA	CASSFGRRTEAFF	TGTGCCAGCAGTTTTGGGCGTAGAACTGAAGCTTTCTTT
TRBV30	NA	TRBJ1-1	NA	CAWSGSGAEAFF	TGTGCCTGGAGTGGCTCAGGCGCTGAAGCTTTCTTT
TRBV7-3	NA	TRBJ2-3	few	CASRSQGTDTQYF	TGTGCCAGCAGGTCACAGGGAACAGATACGCAGTATTTT
TRBV19	TRBD1	TRBJ1-1	NA	CASSYDRGTEAFF	TGTGCCAGTAGCTACGACAGGGGCACTGAAGCTTTCTTT